The table lists the clone carrying this T cell receptor beta chain with a few counts. The data were taken from a study of blood T cell repertoires in COVID-19. Study in general: From T cells, B-cell-depleted T cells, or PBMCs came the material, which was cDNA or gDNA.

The CDR3 has 15 amino acids. Unmatched junction bases numbered 10, after V lost 3 bases and J lost 4 bases. The germline V gene encodes CDR1 DFQATT and CDR2 SNEGSKA (reference sequence). Source study methods: From reference gene primer amplification, estimates of nucleated cell counts were derived. Using immunoSEQ multiplex PCR, the repertoire was profiled, and TCRdb retains in-frame clones only, with some absent. V and J calls and clone size come straight from that table; D and trimming were deduced from the DNA. Here the sample spans about 150,000 clones, roughly 82% being singletons. V is TRBV20-1 and J is TRBJ2-3, with 7 nucleotides matching TRBD2. Specimen: peripheral blood. The source is a woman between 50 and 59 years old with acute or convalescent COVID-19. CDR3 residues: CSASPSSGSSDTQYF. DNA of the CDR3: TGCAGTGCTAGTCCGTCTAGCGGATCATCAGATACGCAGTATTTT.